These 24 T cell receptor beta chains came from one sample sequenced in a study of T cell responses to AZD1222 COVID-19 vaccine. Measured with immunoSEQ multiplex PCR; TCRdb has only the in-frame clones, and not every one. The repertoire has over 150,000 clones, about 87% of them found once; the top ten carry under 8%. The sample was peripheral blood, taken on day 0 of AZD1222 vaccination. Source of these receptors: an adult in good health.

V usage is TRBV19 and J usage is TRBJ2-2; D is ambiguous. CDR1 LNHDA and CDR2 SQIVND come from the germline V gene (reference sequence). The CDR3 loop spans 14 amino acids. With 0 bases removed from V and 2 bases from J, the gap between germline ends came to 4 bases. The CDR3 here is CASSIDENTGELFF. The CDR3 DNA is TGTGCCAGTAGTATAGACGAAAACACCGGGGAGCTGTTTTTT. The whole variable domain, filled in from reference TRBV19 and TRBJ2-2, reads DGGITQSPKYLFRKEGQNVTLSCEQNLNHDAMYWYRQDPGQGLRLIYYSQIVNDFQKGDIAEGYSVSREKKESFPLTVTSAQKNPTAFYLCASSIDENTGELFFGEGSRLTVL.

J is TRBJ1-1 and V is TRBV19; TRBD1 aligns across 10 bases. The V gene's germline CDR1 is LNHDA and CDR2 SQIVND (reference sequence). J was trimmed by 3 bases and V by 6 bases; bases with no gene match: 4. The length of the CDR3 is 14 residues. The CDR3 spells CASSRDRGYTEAFF. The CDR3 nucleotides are TGTGCCAGTAGCCGGGACAGGGGTTACACTGAAGCTTTCTTT.

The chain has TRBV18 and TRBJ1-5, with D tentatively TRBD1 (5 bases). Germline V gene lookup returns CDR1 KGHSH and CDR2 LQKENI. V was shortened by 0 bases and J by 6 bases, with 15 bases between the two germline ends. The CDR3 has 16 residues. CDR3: CASSPPSGQGSQPQHF. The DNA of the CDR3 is TGTGCCAGCTCACCACCGTCGGGGCAGGGTAGTCAGCCCCAGCATTTT.

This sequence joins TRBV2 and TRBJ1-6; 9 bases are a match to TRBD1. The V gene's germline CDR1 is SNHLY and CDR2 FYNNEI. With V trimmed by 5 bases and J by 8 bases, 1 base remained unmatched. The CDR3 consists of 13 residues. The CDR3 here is CASSTGGDSPLHF. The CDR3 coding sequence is TGTGCCAGCAGTACAGGGGGCGATTCACCCCTCCACTTT.

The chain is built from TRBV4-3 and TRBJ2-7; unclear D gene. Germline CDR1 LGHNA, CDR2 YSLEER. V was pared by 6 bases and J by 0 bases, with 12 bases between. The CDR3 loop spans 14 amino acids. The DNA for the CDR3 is TGCGCCAGCAGTCTGAACGTAGGCTCCTACGAGCAGTACTTC. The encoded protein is CASSLNVGSYEQYF.

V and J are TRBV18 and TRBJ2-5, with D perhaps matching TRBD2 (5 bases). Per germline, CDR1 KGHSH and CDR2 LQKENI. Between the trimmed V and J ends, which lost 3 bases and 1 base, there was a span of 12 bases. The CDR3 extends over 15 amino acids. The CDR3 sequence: CASSPPAGLQETQYF. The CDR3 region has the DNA TGTGCCAGCTCACCCCCCGCGGGCCTCCAAGAGACCCAGTACTTC.

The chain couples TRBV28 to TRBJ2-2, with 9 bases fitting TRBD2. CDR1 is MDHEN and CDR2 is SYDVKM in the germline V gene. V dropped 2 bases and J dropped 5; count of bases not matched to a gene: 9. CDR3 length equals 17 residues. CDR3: CASSLRVAGDLTGELFF. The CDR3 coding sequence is TGTGCCAGCAGTTTAAGGGTAGCGGGAGATTTGACCGGGGAGCTGTTTTTT.

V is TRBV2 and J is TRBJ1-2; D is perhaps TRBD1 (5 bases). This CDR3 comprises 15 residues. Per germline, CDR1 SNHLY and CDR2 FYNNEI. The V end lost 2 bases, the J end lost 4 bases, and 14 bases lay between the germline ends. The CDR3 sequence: CASSEQAGLSYGYTF. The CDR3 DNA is TGTGCCAGCAGTGAACAGGCAGGGCTTAGCTATGGCTACACCTTC.

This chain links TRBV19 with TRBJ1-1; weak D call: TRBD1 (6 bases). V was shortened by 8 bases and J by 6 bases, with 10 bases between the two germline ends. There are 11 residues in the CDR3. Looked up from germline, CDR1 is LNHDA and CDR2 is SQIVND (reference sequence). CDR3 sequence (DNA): TGTGCCAGTCAGGGGATAGCTGAAGCTTTCTTT. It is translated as CASQGIAEAFF.

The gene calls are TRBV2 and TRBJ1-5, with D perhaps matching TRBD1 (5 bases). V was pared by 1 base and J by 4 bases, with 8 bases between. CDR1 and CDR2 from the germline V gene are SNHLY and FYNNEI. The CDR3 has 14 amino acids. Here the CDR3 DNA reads TGTGCCAGCAGTGAAGTACGGACAAATCAGCCCCAGCATTTT. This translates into CASSEVRTNQPQHF.

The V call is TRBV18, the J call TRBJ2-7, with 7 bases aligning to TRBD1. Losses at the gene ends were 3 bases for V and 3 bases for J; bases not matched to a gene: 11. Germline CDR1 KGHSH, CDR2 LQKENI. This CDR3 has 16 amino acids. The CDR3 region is CASSPHPPGQSYEQYF. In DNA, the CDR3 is TGTGCCAGCTCACCTCACCCCCCGGGACAGAGCTACGAGCAGTACTTC.

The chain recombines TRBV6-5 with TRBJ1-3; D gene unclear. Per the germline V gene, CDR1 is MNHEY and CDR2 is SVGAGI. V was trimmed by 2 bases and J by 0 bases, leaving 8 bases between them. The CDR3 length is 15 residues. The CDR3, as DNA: TGTGCCAGCAGTTACGGAATTAGCTCTGGAAACACCATATATTTT. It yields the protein CASSYGISSGNTIYF.

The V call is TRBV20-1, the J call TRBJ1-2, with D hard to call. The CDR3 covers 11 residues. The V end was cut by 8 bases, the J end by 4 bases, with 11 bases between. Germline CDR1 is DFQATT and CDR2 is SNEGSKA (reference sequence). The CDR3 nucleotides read TGCAGTCATGGTGGACCCTATGGCTACACCTTC. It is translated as CSHGGPYGYTF.

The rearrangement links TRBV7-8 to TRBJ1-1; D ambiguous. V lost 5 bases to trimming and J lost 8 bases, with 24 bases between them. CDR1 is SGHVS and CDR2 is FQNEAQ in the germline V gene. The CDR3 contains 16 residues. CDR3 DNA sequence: TGTGCCAGCAGCCCTAAGGCCCACCTTCTCTACATGGAAGCTTTCTTT. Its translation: CASSPKAHLLYMEAFF.

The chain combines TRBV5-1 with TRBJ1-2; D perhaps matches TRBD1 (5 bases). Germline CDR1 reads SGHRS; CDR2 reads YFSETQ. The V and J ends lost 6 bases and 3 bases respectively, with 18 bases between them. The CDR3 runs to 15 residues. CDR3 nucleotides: TGCGCCAGCAAACTGGCCGGGGGAGCGGACTATGGCTACACCTTC. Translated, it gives CASKLAGGADYGYTF.

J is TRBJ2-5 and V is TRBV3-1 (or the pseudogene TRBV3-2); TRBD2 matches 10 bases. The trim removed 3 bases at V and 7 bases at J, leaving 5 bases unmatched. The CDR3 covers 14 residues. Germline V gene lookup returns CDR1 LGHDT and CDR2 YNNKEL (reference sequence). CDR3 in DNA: TGTGCCAGCAGCCACGCTACTAGCGGGGCGACCCAGTACTTC. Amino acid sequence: CASSHATSGATQYF.

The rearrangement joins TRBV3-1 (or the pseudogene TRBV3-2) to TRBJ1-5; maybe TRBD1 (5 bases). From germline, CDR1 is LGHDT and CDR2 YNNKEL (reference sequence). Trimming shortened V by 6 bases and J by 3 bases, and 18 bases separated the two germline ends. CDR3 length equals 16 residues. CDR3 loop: CASSPAGGGNNQPQHF. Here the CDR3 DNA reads TGTGCCAGCAGTCCAGCCGGGGGGGGGAACAATCAGCCCCAGCATTTT.

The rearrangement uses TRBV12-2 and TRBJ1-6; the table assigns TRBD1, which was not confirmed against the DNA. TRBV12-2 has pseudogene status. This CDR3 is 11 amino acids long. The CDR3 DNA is TGTGCAAGTCTCAGAAATTCACCCCTCCACTTT. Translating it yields CASLRNSPLHF.

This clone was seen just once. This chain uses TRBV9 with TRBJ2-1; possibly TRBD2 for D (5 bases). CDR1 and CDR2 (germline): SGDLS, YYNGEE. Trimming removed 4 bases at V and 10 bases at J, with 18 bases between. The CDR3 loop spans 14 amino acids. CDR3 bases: TGTGCCAGCAGCCCCCACGGTAGAGAGGGCGAGCAGTTCTTC. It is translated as CASSPHGREGEQFF.

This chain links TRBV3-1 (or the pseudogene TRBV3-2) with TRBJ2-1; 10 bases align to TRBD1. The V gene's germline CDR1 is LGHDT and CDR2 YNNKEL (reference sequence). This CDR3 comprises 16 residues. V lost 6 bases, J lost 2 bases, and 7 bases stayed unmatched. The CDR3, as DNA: TGTGCCAGCAGACGACAGGGGGCTGTAGCCTACAATGAGCAGTTCTTC. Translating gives CASRRQGAVAYNEQFF.

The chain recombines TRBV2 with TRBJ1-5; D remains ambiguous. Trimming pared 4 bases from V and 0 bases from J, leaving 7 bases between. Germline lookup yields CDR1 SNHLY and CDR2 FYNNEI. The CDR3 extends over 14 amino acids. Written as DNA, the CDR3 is TGTGCCAGCAGTGGGCAGCTTAGCAATCAGCCCCAGCATTTT. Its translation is CASSGQLSNQPQHF.

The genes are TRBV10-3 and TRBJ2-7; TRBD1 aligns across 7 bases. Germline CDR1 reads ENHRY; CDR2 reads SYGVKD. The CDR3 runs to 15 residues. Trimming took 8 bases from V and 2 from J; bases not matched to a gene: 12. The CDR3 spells CAIGSDRAITYEQYF. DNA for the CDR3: TGTGCCATCGGTTCAGACAGGGCTATCACCTACGAGCAGTACTTC.

The CDR3 loop is CASSLGGPGNTIYF. The CDR3 coding sequence is TGTGCCAGCAGCTTAGGTGGCCCTGGAAACACCATATATTTT. V is TRBV7-2 and J is TRBJ1-3; no clear D. V dropped 1 base and J dropped 2 bases, with 6 bases sitting between them. Germline values: CDR1 SGHTA, CDR2 FQGNSA. This CDR3 comprises 14 residues.

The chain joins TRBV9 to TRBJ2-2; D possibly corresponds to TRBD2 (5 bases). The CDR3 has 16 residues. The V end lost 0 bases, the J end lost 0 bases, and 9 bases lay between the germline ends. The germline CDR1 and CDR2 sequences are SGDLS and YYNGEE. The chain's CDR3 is CASSVVPGTNTGELFF. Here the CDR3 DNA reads TGTGCCAGCAGCGTAGTCCCGGGGACGAACACCGGGGAGCTGTTTTTT.